This T cell receptor (beta chain) was sequenced in a study of PD-1 blockade in mismatch repair-deficient tumors. Points from the study as a whole: Tumor-resident clones, often undetectable pretreatment in blood, expanded then contracted after pembrolizumab.

Germline lookup yields CDR1 MRHNA and CDR2 SNTAGT. The V end was cut by 2 bases, the J end by 1 base, with 2 bases between. CDR3 size: 13 residues. In the case of this clone: Its antigen remains unknown. A read error is possible here, since a much larger clone lies one base away.

Mismatch repair deficiency was confirmed in all patients, by PCR or immunohistochemistry. The data were produced by immunoSEQ multiplex PCR, yet TCRdb's version contains in-frame clones alone and is incomplete. The sample has under 50,000 clones, about 76% seen once. The chain combines TRBV6-4 with TRBJ2-2; no clear D gene. The material was peripheral blood, obtained 4 weeks after starting pembrolizumab. This clonotype originated in an adult with mismatch repair-deficient cancer. In DNA, the CDR3 is TGTGCCAGCAGTGACGGGAACACCGGGGAGCTGTTTTTT. Translation gives CASSDGNTGELFF.